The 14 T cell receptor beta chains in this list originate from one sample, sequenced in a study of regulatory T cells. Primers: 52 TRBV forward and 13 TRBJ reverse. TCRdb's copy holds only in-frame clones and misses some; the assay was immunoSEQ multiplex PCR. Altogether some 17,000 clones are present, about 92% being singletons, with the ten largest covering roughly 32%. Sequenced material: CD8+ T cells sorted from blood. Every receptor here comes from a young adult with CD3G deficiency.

The CDR3: CASSSEAGGTNEKLFF. The CDR3 DNA reads TGTGCCAGCAGCTCAGAGGCGGGGGGAACTAATGAAAAACTGTTTTTT. V is TRBV7-8 and J is TRBJ1-4, with D tentatively TRBD1 (5 bases). V was shortened by 4 bases and J by 1 base, with 13 bases between the two germline ends. The CDR3 totals 16 residues. Germline assignment: CDR1 SGHVS and CDR2 FQNEAQ.

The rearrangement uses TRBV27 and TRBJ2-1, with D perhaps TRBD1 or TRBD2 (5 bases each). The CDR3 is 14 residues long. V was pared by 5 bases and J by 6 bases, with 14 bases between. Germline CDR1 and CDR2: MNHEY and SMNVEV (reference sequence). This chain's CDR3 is CASSPRGASNEQFF. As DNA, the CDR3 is TGTGCCAGCAGTCCGCGAGGGGCCAGCAATGAGCAGTTCTTC.

The CDR3 nucleotides are TGTGCCAGCAGCTCGGGTTCGCCCTACGAGCAGTACTTC. Protein sequence: CASSSGSPYEQYF. The chain recombines TRBV11-2 with TRBJ2-7, with D uncertain. This CDR3 comprises 13 residues. V lost 4 bases to trimming and J lost 2 bases, with 9 bases between them. Germline V gene lookup returns CDR1 SGHAT and CDR2 FQNNGV.

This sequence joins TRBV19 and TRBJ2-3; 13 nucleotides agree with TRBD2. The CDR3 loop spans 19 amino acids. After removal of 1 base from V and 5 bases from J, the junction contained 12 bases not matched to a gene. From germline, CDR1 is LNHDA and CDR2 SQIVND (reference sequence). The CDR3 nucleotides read TGTGCCAGTAGTATAGGAACTAGCGGGAGGGCCCGAGATCAAGATACGCAGTATTTT. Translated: CASSIGTSGRARDQDTQYF.

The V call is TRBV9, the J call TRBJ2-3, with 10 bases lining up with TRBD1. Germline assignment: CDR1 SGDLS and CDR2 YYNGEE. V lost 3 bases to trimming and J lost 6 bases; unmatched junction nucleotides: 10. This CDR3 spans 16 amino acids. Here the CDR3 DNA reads TGTGCCAGCAGCGCTCCGGGACAGGGGAATTCGGATACGCAGTATTTT. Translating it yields CASSAPGQGNSDTQYF. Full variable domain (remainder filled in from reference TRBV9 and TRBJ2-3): DSGVTQTPKHLITATGQRVTLRCSPRSGDLSVYWYQQSLDQGLQFLIQYYNGEERAKGNILERFSAQQFPDLHSELNLSSLELGDSALYFCASSAPGQGNSDTQYFGPGTRLTVL.

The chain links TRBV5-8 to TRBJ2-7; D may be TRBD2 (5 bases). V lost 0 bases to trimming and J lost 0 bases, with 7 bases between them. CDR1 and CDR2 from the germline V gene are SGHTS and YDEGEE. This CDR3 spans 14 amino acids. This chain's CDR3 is CASSLGGFSYEQYF. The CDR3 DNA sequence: TGTGCCAGCAGCTTGGGCGGGTTCTCCTACGAGCAGTACTTC.

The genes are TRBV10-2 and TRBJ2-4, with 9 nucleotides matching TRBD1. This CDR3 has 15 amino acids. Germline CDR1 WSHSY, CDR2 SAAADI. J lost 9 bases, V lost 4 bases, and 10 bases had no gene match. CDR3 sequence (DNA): TGCGCCAGCAGTGCATACGAATTGGACAGGGGCATTCAGTACTTC. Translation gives CASSAYELDRGIQYF.

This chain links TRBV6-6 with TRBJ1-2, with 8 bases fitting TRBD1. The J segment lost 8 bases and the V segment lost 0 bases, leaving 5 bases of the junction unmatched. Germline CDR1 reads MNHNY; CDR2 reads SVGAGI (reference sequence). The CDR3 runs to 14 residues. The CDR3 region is CASSYSQGAEGYTF. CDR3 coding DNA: TGTGCCAGCAGTTACTCTCAGGGGGCTGAAGGCTACACCTTC.

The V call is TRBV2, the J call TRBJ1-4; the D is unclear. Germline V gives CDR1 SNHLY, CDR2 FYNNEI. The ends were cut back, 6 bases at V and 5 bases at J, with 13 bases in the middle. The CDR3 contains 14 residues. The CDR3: CASRRTGINEKLFF. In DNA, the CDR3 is TGTGCCAGCAGGCGGACGGGGATCAATGAAAAACTGTTTTTT.

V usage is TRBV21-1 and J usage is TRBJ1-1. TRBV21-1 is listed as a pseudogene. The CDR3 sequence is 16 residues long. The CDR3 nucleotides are TGTGCCAGCAGCAAAGCCGACGGCACCGGGGGCACTGAAGCTTTCTTT. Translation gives CASSKADGTGGTEAFF.

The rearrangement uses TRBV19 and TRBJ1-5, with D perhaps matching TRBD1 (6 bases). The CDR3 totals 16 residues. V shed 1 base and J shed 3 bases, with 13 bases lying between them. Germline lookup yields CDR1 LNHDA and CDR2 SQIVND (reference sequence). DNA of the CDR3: TGTGCCAGTAGTATAGGCGGACAGCCTTTCAATCAGCCCCAGCATTTT. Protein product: CASSIGGQPFNQPQHF.

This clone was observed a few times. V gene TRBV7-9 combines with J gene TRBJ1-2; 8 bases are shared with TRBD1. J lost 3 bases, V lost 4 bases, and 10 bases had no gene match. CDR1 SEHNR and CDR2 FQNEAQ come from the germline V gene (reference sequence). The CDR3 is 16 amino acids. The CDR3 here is CASSSGDRGVHYGYTF. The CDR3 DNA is TGTGCCAGCAGCTCTGGAGACAGGGGCGTCCACTATGGCTACACCTTC.

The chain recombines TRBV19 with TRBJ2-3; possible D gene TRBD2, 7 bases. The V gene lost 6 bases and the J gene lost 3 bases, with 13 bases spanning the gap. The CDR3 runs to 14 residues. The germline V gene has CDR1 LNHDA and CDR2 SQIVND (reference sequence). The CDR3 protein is CASSGLGGTDTQYF. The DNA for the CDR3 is TGTGCCAGTAGCGGACTAGGGGGAACAGATACGCAGTATTTT.

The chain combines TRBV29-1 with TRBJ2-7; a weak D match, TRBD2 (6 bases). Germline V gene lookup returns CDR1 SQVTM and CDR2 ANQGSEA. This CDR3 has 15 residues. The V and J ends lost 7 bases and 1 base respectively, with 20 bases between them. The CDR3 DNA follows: TGCAGCGCCCACTTACCGGGACTGACGTCCTACGAGCAGTACTTC. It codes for CSAHLPGLTSYEQYF.